The rows below give T cell receptor beta chains drawn from one sample of a study of shared clonotypes between healthy human individuals. TCRdb's table, derived via immunoSEQ multiplex PCR, lists solely in-frame clones and lacks some. Seen here are some 2 million clones, just under 95% observed once, and the top ten hold about 1.1%. The sample consisted of naive CD8+ T cells sorted from blood. The receptors here all came from a man between 18 and 29 years old in good health. Each CDR3 is given with its conserved first and last residue. Fields, in order: J gene, CDR3 length, D gene, clone size, V gene, CDR3 DNA, CDR3 protein. D genes are given only for firm matches. A clone size is listed for some rows: how often the clone was seen (once, few, many), or a class if it is expanded.

TRBJ2-7 14 TRBD2 . TRBV9 TGTGCCAGCAGCGAAGGCGGGGGGGCCTACGAGCAGTACTTC CASSEGGGAYEQYF
TRBJ1-1 14 . once TRBV7-6 TGTGCCAGCAGCTTAGGTACAGAGAACACTGAAGCTTTCTTT CASSLGTENTEAFF
TRBJ2-7 19 TRBD2 . TRBV7-2 TGTGCCAGCAGTCTGGGGGGGACTAGCGGGAGATCCGTTAGAGACGAGCAGTACTTC CASSLGGTSGRSVRDEQYF
TRBJ1-2 14 . once TRBV2 TGTGCCAGCAGTGAAGCTTATCAAGGGTTGGGCTACACCTTC CASSEAYQGLGYTF
TRBJ1-1 14 . . TRBV28 TGTGCCAGCCGCAGCAATGGACAGAACACAGAAGCTTTCTTT CASRSNGQNTEAFF
TRBJ2-7 14 . . TRBV14 TGTGCCAGCAGCCAAGACGGCAGCGGCTACGAGCAGTACTTC CASSQDGSGYEQYF
TRBJ1-5 14 . . TRBV19 TGTGCCAGTAAGGTAGGGGAAGGCAATCAGCCCCAGCATTTT CASKVGEGNQPQHF
TRBJ2-7 12 . . TRBV10-2 TGCGCCAGCAGTGATGGCTGGTACGAGCAGTACTTC CASSDGWYEQYF
TRBJ1-5 15 TRBD1 . TRBV4-1 TGCGCCAGCAGCCAAGAAGGACAGGGGGTTCAGCCCCAGCATTTT CASSQEGQGVQPQHF
TRBJ2-5 14 . . TRBV4-1 TGCGCCAGCAGCCAAGATCGCGGGCCGGAGACCCAGTACTTC CASSQDRGPETQYF
TRBJ1-1 14 . . TRBV4-1 TGCGCCAGCAGCCAAAATTTCCCCAGAGCTGAAGCTTTCTTT CASSQNFPRAEAFF
TRBJ2-7 12 . . TRBV27 TGTACCACCGGGACGCCGAGGGGCGAGCAGTACTTC CTTGTPRGEQYF
TRBJ2-7 14 . . TRBV5-1 TGCGCCAGCAGCTTGGACGGCAGCACCTACGAGCAGTACTTC CASSLDGSTYEQYF
TRBJ1-2 11 TRBD1 . TRBV28 TGTGCCAGCTCAATCGACAGGGTCGGCACCTTC CASSIDRVGTF